Listed here is a single T cell receptor (beta chain). Its antigen is as yet unknown. Germline CDR1 and CDR2: MNHNS and SASEGT. V was pared by 6 bases and J by 0 bases, with 14 bases between. The CDR3 is 15 amino acids. This sample stems from a study of T-cell reconstitution after alpha-beta-depleted transplantation in children. Study findings and constraints: After transplant, at about two months, alpha-beta T cells were reportedly derived from several hundred expanded graft clones.

As it was prepared, the TCRbeta library received unique molecular identifiers. TCRdb itself ran the PCR reads through MiXCR, one entry per CDR3 protein. The sample yields about 350,000 distinct CDR3 sequences, roughly 15% seen once. This chain uses TRBV6-1 with TRBJ1-2; TRBD1 is a possible D gene (6 bases). Here the sequenced sample was PBMCs, mostly from graft donor cells, taken 360 days after TCRalphabeta/CD19-depleted stem cell transplant. The sequence was obtained from a male patient under 10 years old who had a stem cell transplant for acute lymphoblastic leukemia, so the T cells may come from the graft donor. The CDR3 DNA sequence: TGTGCCAGCAGCTCAACAGGGACTCCTAACTATGGCTACACCTTC. Translation gives CASSSTGTPNYGYTF.